These T cell receptor beta chains were read from a single sample in a study of T cell responses to AZD1222 COVID-19 vaccine. Assay: immunoSEQ multiplex PCR; the TCRdb copy retains only in-frame clones and omits some. Of over 150,000 clones in the sample, just over 90% were seen once. Sequenced material: peripheral blood, taken 28 days after the second AZD1222 dose. Receptor source: an adult who received the AZD1222 COVID-19 vaccine. The conserved cysteine and the conserved F or W are not part of the CDR3 here. Some rows mark clone size as missing; the rest say once, few, many or name a class of expanded clone.

TRBV7-3,14,TRBJ2-7,once,ASSFSGGTPFYEQY
TRBV5-1,11,TRBJ1-1,.,ASKPGTNTEAF
TRBV19,13,TRBJ1-5,once,ASSLGQGNNQPQH
TRBV6-5,12,TRBJ2-7,.,ASSQVGPSGGQY
TRBV6-5,11,TRBJ2-1,.,ASQQGGGNEQF
TRBV13,12,TRBJ2-3,.,ASSLTGHTDTQY
TRBV19,13,TRBJ2-7,few,ASSIGPGPPYEQY
TRBV5-1,12,TRBJ1-5,.,ASSLEGGLQPQH
TRBV7-9,14,TRBJ2-3,.,ASSPPGTTPTDTQY
TRBV7-2,13,TRBJ2-1,.,ASSFRQGAYNEQF
TRBV6-5,10,TRBJ2-1,.,ASRGTYNEQF
TRBV10-3,9,TRBJ1-2,.,AIAGGHGYT
TRBV30,11,TRBJ1-1,.,AWRDDRGAEAF
TRBV24-1,15,TRBJ1-2,.,ATSDLPPGQVYYGYT
TRBV27,12,TRBJ1-2,.,ASRRTGKTYGYT